This TCR beta chain is from a study of T cell clonality in common variable immunodeficiency. Overall study findings and caveats: Common variable immunodeficiency TCR beta sequences reportedly had fewer deletions and N-nucleotide insertions.

The CDR3 runs 17 residues. Germline values: CDR1 SGHVS, CDR2 FQNEAQ. Trimming at V came to 5 bases and at J to 3 bases, leaving 15 bases not matched to a gene. This clone was seen only a few times. No antigen is known for it. The CDR3 goes on 3 residues after the read ends, and that part is filled in from the germline J gene. Method: immunoSEQ multiplex PCR; TCRdb's copy keeps in-frame clones and lacks some. The table lists about 37,000 clones, no singletons, with 0.8% to 1% in the top ten. V and J are TRBV7-8 and TRBJ2-7, with TRBD1 matching 8 bases. The sequence derives from a person aged 18 to 75 in good health. Sequences were obtained from peripheral blood mononuclear cells. CDR3 DNA (partial): TGTGCCAGCAGCCGGGAGATCAACCGGGACAGGCACTACGAG. The encoded protein is CASSREINRDRHYE. The entire CDR3 sequence reads CASSREINRDRHYEQYF. Full variable domain (outside the CDR3, taken from reference TRBV7-8 and TRBJ2-7): GAGVSQSPRYKVAKRGQDVALRCDPISGHVSLFWYQQALGQGPEFLTYFQNEAQLDKSGLPSDRFFAERPEGSVSTLKIQRTQQEDSAVYLCASSREINRDRHYEQYFGPGTRLTVT.